Listed below are T cell receptor beta chains from one sample, sequenced in a study of yellow fever vaccine responses in identical twins. A single record per CDR3 protein comes from TCRdb applying MiXCR to the RT-PCR reads. The sample records about 23,000 distinct CDR3 sequences, more than 60% being singletons. Sequencing used T cells from blood (PBMCs), unsorted or a sorted subset (not recorded which), obtained before or after yellow fever vaccination (not recorded which). The receptors shown here come from a woman aged 18-29 years who received the yellow fever vaccine. The CDR3 runs from the conserved cysteine through the conserved F or W. The order of the fields is D gene, J gene, V gene, clone size, CDR3 protein, CDR3 DNA. The D gene is left open where the match is weak. Rows give clone size only sometimes, using once, few, many, or a class for an expanded clone.

D gene: TRBD2
J gene: TRBJ2-6
V gene: TRBV11-3
clone size: .
CDR3 protein: CATSPAGLAGSGANVLTF
CDR3 DNA: TGTGCCACTTCCCCCGCGGGACTAGCGGGTTCTGGGGCCAACGTCCTGACTTTC

D gene: .
J gene: TRBJ1-5
V gene: TRBV15
clone size: .
CDR3 protein: CATSRDRSLNQPQHF
CDR3 DNA: TGTGCCACCAGCAGAGATCGGTCCTTGAATCAGCCCCAGCATTTT

D gene: .
J gene: TRBJ2-5
V gene: TRBV5-1
clone size: .
CDR3 protein: CASSLGDFLKYQETQYF
CDR3 DNA: TGCGCCAGCAGCTTGGGGGACTTCCTAAAGTACCAAGAGACCCAGTACTTC

D gene: TRBD2
J gene: TRBJ2-1
V gene: TRBV12-3/TRBV12-4
clone size: .
CDR3 protein: CASSRTSSYNEQFF
CDR3 DNA: TGTGCCAGCAGTCGGACTAGCTCCTACAATGAGCAGTTCTTC

D gene: TRBD1
J gene: TRBJ1-5
V gene: TRBV4-3
clone size: few
CDR3 protein: CASSQDAGQNYNQPQHF
CDR3 DNA: TGCGCCAGCAGCCAAGATGCGGGACAGAATTACAATCAGCCCCAGCATTTT

D gene: TRBD2
J gene: TRBJ2-1
V gene: TRBV5-8
clone size: .
CDR3 protein: CASITQTAGVNNEQFF
CDR3 DNA: TGTGCCAGCATCACACAAACGGCGGGAGTCAACAATGAGCAGTTCTTC

D gene: .
J gene: TRBJ2-1
V gene: TRBV3-1
clone size: few
CDR3 protein: CASSHSPAGEQFF
CDR3 DNA: TGTGCCAGCAGCCATTCCCCCGCGGGAGAGCAGTTCTTC

D gene: .
J gene: TRBJ2-7
V gene: TRBV7-8
clone size: .
CDR3 protein: CASSLGDPTYEQYF
CDR3 DNA: TGTGCCAGCAGCTTAGGGGACCCCACCTACGAGCAGTACTTC

D gene: .
J gene: TRBJ2-5
V gene: TRBV7-9
clone size: .
CDR3 protein: CASSLPGAGAQETQYF
CDR3 DNA: TGTGCCAGCAGCTTACCCGGGGCAGGGGCCCAAGAGACCCAGTACTTC

D gene: TRBD2
J gene: TRBJ2-1
V gene: TRBV5-1
clone size: large
CDR3 protein: CASRVGLAGGPVDEQFF
CDR3 DNA: TGCGCCAGCAGGGTGGGACTAGCGGGAGGGCCTGTAGATGAGCAGTTCTTC

D gene: TRBD2
J gene: TRBJ2-7
V gene: TRBV11-1
clone size: .
CDR3 protein: CASSSELAVLYEQYF
CDR3 DNA: TGTGCCAGCAGTTCAGAGCTAGCGGTGCTCTACGAGCAGTACTTC

D gene: .
J gene: TRBJ1-1
V gene: TRBV11-3
clone size: .
CDR3 protein: CASSFGKNTEAFF
CDR3 DNA: TGTGCCAGCAGCTTTGGGAAAAACACTGAAGCTTTCTTT

D gene: .
J gene: TRBJ2-3
V gene: TRBV13
clone size: .
CDR3 protein: CASSFASETDTQYF
CDR3 DNA: TGTGCCAGCAGCTTTGCTAGCGAAACAGATACGCAGTATTTT

D gene: .
J gene: TRBJ1-1
V gene: TRBV7-8
clone size: .
CDR3 protein: CASSAGGLDTEAFF
CDR3 DNA: TGTGCCAGCAGCGCCGGGGGGCTGGACACTGAAGCTTTCTTT

D gene: TRBD1
J gene: TRBJ2-6
V gene: TRBV7-7
clone size: .
CDR3 protein: CASRQDRGLSGANVLTF
CDR3 DNA: TGTGCCAGCAGACAAGACAGGGGATTATCTGGGGCCAACGTCCTGACTTTC

D gene: TRBD2
J gene: TRBJ2-7
V gene: TRBV6-1
clone size: .
CDR3 protein: CASSKLAGASGEQYF
CDR3 DNA: TGTGCCAGCAGCAAACTAGCGGGGGCTTCGGGCGAGCAGTACTTC

D gene: .
J gene: TRBJ2-1
V gene: TRBV13
clone size: .
CDR3 protein: CASSTYNEQFF
CDR3 DNA: TGTGCCAGCAGCACCTACAATGAGCAGTTCTTC

D gene: TRBD2
J gene: TRBJ2-1
V gene: TRBV29-1
clone size: .
CDR3 protein: CSALGLAGPISSYNEQFF
CDR3 DNA: TGCAGCGCCCTAGGACTAGCGGGCCCAATCAGCTCCTACAATGAGCAGTTCTTC

D gene: .
J gene: TRBJ1-1
V gene: TRBV11-2
clone size: once
CDR3 protein: CASSLDGVRAPNTEAFF
CDR3 DNA: TGTGCCAGCAGCTTAGACGGAGTGAGGGCCCCGAACACTGAAGCTTTCTTT

D gene: .
J gene: TRBJ1-4
V gene: TRBV1
clone size: .
CDR3 protein: CTSSRRDPGF
CDR3 DNA: TGCACCAGCAGCCGCCGGGATCCAGGTTTT

D gene: TRBD1
J gene: TRBJ2-7
V gene: TRBV4-3
clone size: .
CDR3 protein: CASSLLGTAESHYEQYF
CDR3 DNA: TGCGCCAGCAGCCTACTTGGGACAGCCGAATCCCATTACGAGCAGTACTTC

D gene: TRBD1
J gene: TRBJ1-2
V gene: TRBV6-1
clone size: .
CDR3 protein: CASSTQGAGFYGYTF
CDR3 DNA: TGTGCCAGCAGTACTCAGGGGGCTGGGTTCTATGGCTACACCTTC

D gene: .
J gene: TRBJ2-1
V gene: TRBV15
clone size: .
CDR3 protein: CATSSPGGHYNEQFF
CDR3 DNA: TGTGCCACCAGCAGCCCAGGAGGACACTATAATGAGCAGTTCTTC

D gene: TRBD2
J gene: TRBJ2-7
V gene: TRBV11-2
clone size: .
CDR3 protein: CASSLGDSGSSYEQYF
CDR3 DNA: TGTGCCAGCAGCTTAGGCGATAGCGGGAGCTCCTACGAGCAGTACTTC

D gene: TRBD2
J gene: TRBJ2-1
V gene: TRBV11-1
clone size: .
CDR3 protein: CASSFPHRLAGVGNEQFF
CDR3 DNA: TGTGCCAGCAGCTTTCCCCATAGACTAGCGGGAGTTGGAAATGAGCAGTTCTTC

D gene: .
J gene: TRBJ2-2
V gene: TRBV15
clone size: .
CDR3 protein: CATSRVLGDTGELFF
CDR3 DNA: TGTGCCACCAGCAGAGTGTTAGGGGACACCGGGGAGCTGTTTTTT